This entry describes one T cell receptor (beta chain). Its specificity is not known. This entry comes from a study of graft-versus-host responses after intestinal transplantation. Libraries were prepared by immunoSEQ multiplex PCR; TCRdb keeps only in-frame clonotypes and omits some of them. The repertoire holds more than 90,000 clones, with approximately 92% as singletons. Losses at the gene ends were 6 bases for V and 5 bases for J; bases not matched to a gene: 6. Germline V lookup: CDR1 MNHEY, CDR2 SVGAGI. This CDR3 has 13 amino acids. The source is a human donor who was the organ donor for an intestinal transplant. The J gene is TRBJ1-2, the V gene TRBV6-5; 7 nucleotides agree with TRBD1. The sample in question was unstimulated CD4+ T cells sorted from spleen or lymph node cells, obtained before transplant. CDR3 region: CASSRGDSYGYTF. In DNA form, the CDR3 reads TGTGCCAGCAGCCGAGGGGACAGTTATGGCTACACCTTC.